The 7 T cell receptor beta chains presented below share a single source sample, sequenced in a study of tumor and adjacent non-tumor tissue in lung cancer. Three rounds of nested PCR, following a modified ARM-PCR protocol, produced the TCRbeta library. TCRdb passed the multiplex PCR reads through MiXCR, listing each CDR3 protein once. The repertoire includes roughly 67,000 distinct CDR3 sequences, almost 60% of them detected once, and 20% to 25% sits in the top ten. The template was RNA from unsorted bulk tissue. Sample: lung tumor tissue. These receptors all stem from a man aged 50 to 59 with non-small cell lung cancer.

To note about this clonotype: A much larger clone is a single base away; this may be a read error. The chain has TRBV28 and TRBJ2-5; D is ambiguous. This CDR3 has 13 residues. Trimming removed 6 bases from V and 4 bases from J, with 12 bases in between. Germline CDR1 reads MDHEN; CDR2 reads SYDVKM. The DNA for the CDR3 is TGTGCCAGCAGGCAAGCAAGGGTAGAGACCCAGTACTTC. This sequence encodes CASRQARVETQYF.

This clonotype showed up just a few times. V usage is TRBV29-1 and J usage is TRBJ1-2; D is ambiguous. There are 15 residues in the CDR3. Trimming pared 0 bases from V and 8 bases from J, leaving 19 bases between. The germline V gene encodes CDR1 SQVTM and CDR2 ANQGSEA. CDR3 amino acids: CSVEELQTRSRGYTF. The CDR3 bases are TGCAGCGTTGAAGAACTCCAGACCCGTTCGAGGGGCTACACCTTC.

As concerns this clonotype: This may be a read error, as it is one base from a much larger clone. The V and J genes are TRBV2 and TRBJ2-7; a possible D gene is TRBD1 (5 bases). The CDR3 is made up of 14 amino acids. Germline CDR1 reads SNHLY; CDR2 reads FYNNEI. The CDR3 DNA is TGTACCAGCAGTGAATCGACAGCTACCTACGAGCAGTACTTC. Translation: CTSSESTATYEQYF.

This clonotype was seen only a few times. The V and J genes are TRBV24-1 and TRBJ2-1; D remains ambiguous. The germline V gene has CDR1 KGHDR and CDR2 SFDVKD. With 1 base removed from V and 1 base from J, the gap between germline ends came to 4 bases. This CDR3 has 14 amino acids. CDR3: CATSDLGSYNEQFF. The CDR3 DNA reads as TGTGCCACCAGTGATTTAGGGTCCTACAATGAGCAGTTCTTC.

A note on this clonotype: Just one base apart from a much larger clone, this may be a read error. This CDR3 fails to terminate in the conserved phenylalanine or tryptophan, so it likely reflects a read error. The genes are TRBV19 and TRBJ2-1; 10 bases agree with TRBD2. Germline V gene sequence: CDR1 LNHDA, CDR2 SQIVND (reference sequence). V shed 4 bases and J 5 bases; nucleotides not matched to a gene: 11. The length of the CDR3 is 17 residues. DNA for the CDR3: TGTGCCAGTAGTAGAAGGGCCCTCGGACTAGCGGACAATGAGCAGTTCCTC. Translating gives CASSRRALGLADNEQFL.

In regard to this clonotype: This may come from a read error, since a much larger clone is one base off. The chain joins TRBV29-1 to TRBJ2-4; no definite D call. From germline, CDR1 is SQVTM and CDR2 ANQGSEA. The CDR3 length is 13 residues. The CDR3 here is CSVDTLAKSIQYF. The DNA for the CDR3 is TGCAGCGTTGATACCTTAGCCAAAAGCATTCAGTACTTC.

On this clonotype: Germline is not matched at one junction end, which may reflect a read error. The rearrangement joins TRBV28 to TRBJ1-5; TRBD1 matches 9 bases. The CDR3 runs 15 residues. Per the germline V gene, CDR1 is MDHEN and CDR2 is SYDVKM. The CDR3 loop is CVSSPRDRDGQPQHF. As DNA, the CDR3 is TGTGTCAGCAGCCCCAGGGACAGGGATGGTCAGCCCCAGCATTTT.